Below, 16 T cell receptor beta chains from the same sample are listed, as sequenced in a study of blood T cell repertoires in COVID-19. Sequenced by immunoSEQ multiplex PCR; TCRdb stores in-frame clones only, minus some. Seen here are about 120,000 clones, 81% observed once, and the top ten hold about 10%. Specimen: peripheral blood. These receptors were collected from a human donor in a cohort sampled during active COVID-19.

The V gene is TRBV6-2 or TRBV6-3, the J gene TRBJ2-1; the match to TRBD2 covers 10 bases. The CDR3 has 17 residues. J lost 0 bases, V lost 4 bases, and 6 bases had no gene match. CDR1 and CDR2 from the germline V gene are MNHEY and SVGEGT. DNA for the CDR3: TGTGCCAGCAGTTCCCGGACTAGCGGTTACTCCTACAATGAGCAGTTCTTC. This codes for CASSSRTSGYSYNEQFF.

The table lists this clone with a few counts. The chain's CDR3 is CASSPQDIPNTEAFF. In DNA, the CDR3 is TGTGCCAGCAGTCCCCAAGACATACCGAACACTGAAGCTTTCTTT. The chain couples TRBV6-5 to TRBJ1-1; no definite D call. CDR1 is MNHEY and CDR2 is SVGAGI in the germline V gene. The CDR3 contains 15 residues. V was trimmed by 5 bases and J by 1 base, leaving 14 bases between them.

The chain uses TRBV19 and TRBJ1-5; D gene ambiguous. The length of the CDR3 is 14 residues. V was pared by 3 bases and J by 8 bases, with 14 bases between. Looked up from germline, CDR1 is LNHDA and CDR2 is SQIVND (reference sequence). As DNA, the CDR3 is TGTGCCAGTAGTATGGTGTCGCCGTTAGAGCCCCAGCATTTT. It encodes CASSMVSPLEPQHF.

This clone was counted a few times. CDR3 bases: TGTGCCAGCAGCGCACAGGGGGGTGGTGGCTACACCTTC. Amino acid sequence: CASSAQGGGGYTF. V and J are TRBV9 and TRBJ1-2; 8 bases are a match to TRBD1. The V gene's germline CDR1 is SGDLS and CDR2 YYNGEE. After removal of 3 bases from V and 7 bases from J, the junction contained 5 bases not matched to a gene. This CDR3 has 13 amino acids. Supplemented by reference TRBV9 and TRBJ1-2, the full variable domain reads DSGVTQTPKHLITATGQRVTLRCSPRSGDLSVYWYQQSLDQGLQFLIQYYNGEERAKGNILERFSAQQFPDLHSELNLSSLELGDSALYFCASSAQGGGGYTFGSGTRLTVV.

In DNA, the CDR3 is TGTGCCAGCAGCTTAGGGCGGGGGAACTCTGGAAACACCATATATTTT. It specifies CASSLGRGNSGNTIYF. The chain is built from TRBV7-6 and TRBJ1-3, with a possible D match to TRBD1 (5 bases). Trimming removed 1 base at V and 0 bases at J, with 10 bases between. CDR1 and CDR2 (germline): SGHVS, FNYEAQ. The CDR3 sequence is 16 residues long.

V usage is TRBV6-2 or TRBV6-3 and J usage is TRBJ1-5; D is possibly TRBD1 (6 bases). Germline CDR1 is MNHEY and CDR2 is SVGEGT. The CDR3 totals 16 residues. The ends were cut back, 5 bases at V and 0 bases at J, with 14 bases in the middle. The DNA of the CDR3 is TGTGCCAGCAGTCATTCCGGGACACTTAGCAATCAGCCCCAGCATTTT. The encoded protein is CASSHSGTLSNQPQHF.

The chain couples TRBV3-1 (or the pseudogene TRBV3-2) to TRBJ1-1; TRBD1 aligns across 12 bases. CDR3 length equals 14 residues. Germline-derived CDR1 and CDR2 are LGHDT and YNNKEL (reference sequence). Losses at the gene ends were 4 bases for V and 6 bases for J; bases not matched to a gene: 3. CDR3 residues: CASSPRDRGPEAFF. The CDR3 DNA reads TGTGCCAGCAGCCCACGGGACAGGGGGCCTGAAGCTTTCTTT.

This rearrangement joins TRBV5-4 to TRBJ1-2; TRBD1 is a possible D gene (6 bases). CDR1 and CDR2 from the germline V gene are SGHNT and YYREEE (reference sequence). This CDR3 is 15 amino acids long. V was shortened by 1 base and J by 5 bases, with 15 bases between the two germline ends. DNA for the CDR3: TGTGCCAGCAGCTTGCGGGCAGGGGCAGATTATGGCTACACCTTC. Translating it yields CASSLRAGADYGYTF.

This chain joins TRBV4-3 and TRBJ2-3; D might be TRBD2 (6 bases). From germline, CDR1 is LGHNA and CDR2 YSLEER. V was clipped by 5 bases and J by 4 bases, with 22 bases between them. The CDR3 loop spans 17 amino acids. CDR3 DNA: TGCGCCAGCAGCTCAAGGTTCTACGGTCCTAGCGCAGATACGCAGTATTTT. Encoded protein: CASSSRFYGPSADTQYF.

This chain uses TRBV5-4 with TRBJ2-7; weak D call: TRBD2 (5 bases). V dropped 0 bases and J dropped 5 bases, with 18 bases sitting between them. This CDR3 is 16 amino acids long. Germline V gene data show CDR1 as SGHNT and CDR2 as YYREEE (reference sequence). CDR3 region: CASSLEGGGLNDEQYF. CDR3 DNA: TGTGCCAGCAGCTTGGAAGGTGGCGGACTGAACGACGAGCAGTACTTC.

The V and J genes are TRBV29-1 and TRBJ1-2; D may be TRBD1 (5 bases). The CDR3 length is 14 residues. Trimming removed 6 bases from V and 4 bases from J, with 18 bases in between. Germline-derived CDR1 and CDR2 are SQVTM and ANQGSEA. CDR3 in amino acids: CSVRGGDLAYGYTF. CDR3 bases: TGCAGCGTCCGGGGGGGGGATTTAGCCTATGGCTACACCTTC.

V and J are TRBV6-4 and TRBJ2-7, with D tentatively TRBD1 (6 bases). Germline V lookup: CDR1 MRHNA, CDR2 SNTAGT. Trimming shortened V by 0 bases and J by 5 bases, and 14 bases separated the two germline ends. The CDR3 extends over 15 amino acids. CDR3 DNA sequence: TGTGCCAGCAGTGACTCCTGGGGACATGTCCACGAGCAGTACTTC. It specifies CASSDSWGHVHEQYF.

J is TRBJ2-7 and V is TRBV19, with TRBD1 identical over 7 bases. The CDR3 runs to 16 residues. Trimming took 4 bases from V and 0 from J; bases not matched to a gene: 9. The germline V gene encodes CDR1 LNHDA and CDR2 SQIVND (reference sequence). In DNA form, the CDR3 reads TGTGCCAGTAGTAAGGGGACAGCGACTGGCTCCTACGAGCAGTACTTC. Protein sequence: CASSKGTATGSYEQYF.

This chain joins TRBV19 and TRBJ2-3; TRBD1 matches 9 bases. CDR1 and CDR2 (germline): LNHDA, SQIVND (reference sequence). This CDR3 spans 13 amino acids. The V gene end was trimmed by 8 bases and the J gene end by 1 base; junction bases not matched to a gene: 1. The DNA of the CDR3 is TGTGCCAGTGGACAGGGGCGCACAGATACGCAGTATTTT. It translates to CASGQGRTDTQYF. Together with reference TRBV19 and TRBJ2-3, the CDR3 gives the full variable domain: DGGITQSPKYLFRKEGQNVTLSCEQNLNHDAMYWYRQDPGQGLRLIYYSQIVNDFQKGDIAEGYSVSREKKESFPLTVTSAQKNPTAFYLCASGQGRTDTQYFGPGTRLTVL.

This clone was found once. The gene calls are TRBV9 and TRBJ2-2; TRBD2 aligns across 7 bases. Germline CDR1 reads SGDLS; CDR2 reads YYNGEE. Unmatched junction bases numbered 8, after V lost 0 bases and J lost 0 bases. The CDR3 loop spans 18 amino acids. The CDR3 coding sequence is TGTGCCAGCAGCGTAGACGGGAGGTTCTTCACGAACACCGGGGAGCTGTTTTTT. Translation gives CASSVDGRFFTNTGELFF.

The CDR3 loop reads CASSHTTLSQPQHF. In DNA form, the CDR3 reads TGTGCCAGCAGCCATACGACTTTGTCCCAGCCCCAGCATTTT. J is TRBJ1-5 and V is TRBV3-1 (or the pseudogene TRBV3-2); D is ambiguous. V was clipped by 3 bases and J by 7 bases, with 13 bases between them. Per germline, CDR1 LGHDT and CDR2 YNNKEL (reference sequence). This CDR3 spans 14 amino acids.